One and the same sample provided the 30 T cell receptor beta chains below, sequenced in a study of blood T cells in healthy people across ages. Using a J-beta primer mix together with a sample-barcoded 5' primer, a second PCR was run for roughly 7 to 11 cycles. TCRdb reanalysed the 5' RACE reads using MiXCR and keeps one entry per CDR3 protein. Among fewer than 700,000 distinct CDR3 sequences listed, less than 60% were seen once. Sequenced sample: blood. These receptors all come from an elderly man in good health.

Worth noting for this clonotype: This clone may be a read error of a much larger clone one base away. The V call is TRBV6-6, the J call TRBJ2-7; the match to TRBD2 covers 7 bases. This CDR3 has 15 amino acids. With V trimmed by 3 bases and J by 7 bases, 12 bases remained unmatched. Germline V gene data show CDR1 as MNHNY and CDR2 as SVGAGI (reference sequence). The CDR3: CASSYLSGRGDEQYF. In DNA form, the CDR3 reads TGTGCCAGCAGTTATCTCTCTGGACGGGGGGATGAGCAGTACTTC.

This clonotype was counted many times. This chain links TRBV6-6 with TRBJ2-7; D is unclear. Germline CDR1 and CDR2: MNHNY and SVGAGI (reference sequence). V was clipped by 8 bases and J by 0 bases, with 11 bases between them. This CDR3 is 13 amino acids long. In DNA, the CDR3 is TGTGCCAGCGTTAAAGAGAGCTCCTACGAGCAGTACTTC. Its protein is CASVKESSYEQYF.

V is TRBV5-1 and J is TRBJ2-3; TRBD1 is a possible D gene (6 bases). V was pared by 3 bases and J by 3 bases, with 11 bases between. CDR3 length: 14 residues. Germline V gene data show CDR1 as SGHRS and CDR2 as YFSETQ. The CDR3 spells CASSWVGTTDTQYF. As DNA, the CDR3 is TGCGCCAGCAGCTGGGTAGGGACAACAGATACGCAGTATTTT.

This clonotype was seen more than once but under ten times. This rearrangement joins TRBV20-1 to TRBJ2-1, with 14 bases matching TRBD2. CDR3 length: 14 amino acids. Germline trimming cut 7 bases from V and 7 bases from J; bases unmatched to any gene: 6. Germline loops: CDR1 DFQATT, CDR2 SNEGSKA (reference sequence). Here the CDR3 DNA reads TGCAGTGGTGGACTAGCGGGAGGTATAAATGAGCAGTTCTTC. It is translated as CSGGLAGGINEQFF.

Regarding this clonotype: This could be a read error, since a much larger clone is one nucleotide away. The chain links TRBV6-5 to TRBJ1-1, with TRBD1 matching 9 bases. Trimming cost V 9 bases and J 5 bases; bases outside gene matches: 10. CDR1 is MNHEY, CDR2 SVGAGI, per germline. The CDR3 length is 14 residues. The CDR3 nucleotides are TGTGCCAGTCGTGACAGGGGGGAAAGGACTGAAGCTTTCTTT. Residues: CASRDRGERTEAFF.

About this clonotype itself: A read error may produce the germline difference seen at one junction end. The CDR3 DNA reads as TGCGCCAGCTCACGGGCGCGGGGGCGCTACAATGAGCAGTTCTTC. Protein sequence: CASSRARGRYNEQFF. The V gene is TRBV18, the J gene TRBJ2-1; D perhaps matches TRBD2 (7 bases). The V gene's germline CDR1 is KGHSH and CDR2 LQKENI. This CDR3 has 15 residues. The full variable domain, its missing parts supplied by reference TRBV18 and TRBJ2-1, is NAGVMQNPRHLVRRRGQEARLRCSPMKGHSHVYWYRQLPEEGLKFMVYLQKENIIDESGMPKERFSAEFPKEGPSILRIQQVVRGDSAAYFCASSRARGRYNEQFFGPGTRLTVL.

This clonotype has just a few counts. The rearrangement uses TRBV27 and TRBJ2-3, with D maybe TRBD2 (7 bases). Germline CDR1 reads MNHEY; CDR2 reads SMNVEV (reference sequence). This CDR3 region has 16 residues. The germline V and J ends were trimmed by 0 bases and 5 bases, with 15 bases remaining between them. The CDR3 here is CASSLSRGGFGDTQYF. In DNA form, the CDR3 reads TGTGCCAGCAGTTTATCAAGGGGGGGCTTTGGAGATACGCAGTATTTT.

This clonotype has only a few counts. V is TRBV20-1 and J is TRBJ2-7, with 7 bases lining up with TRBD2. V shed 6 bases and J 2 bases; nucleotides not matched to a gene: 13. The CDR3 has 15 amino acids. Germline CDR1 is DFQATT and CDR2 is SNEGSKA (reference sequence). CDR3 sequence (DNA): TGCAGTGCAACTACCCGGGACTACGCTGCCTACGAGCAGTACTTC. Amino acids: CSATTRDYAAYEQYF.

The genes are TRBV29-1 and TRBJ1-1; possible D gene TRBD1, 5 bases. The CDR3 loop spans 14 amino acids. From germline, CDR1 is SQVTM and CDR2 ANQGSEA. Trimming cost V 1 base and J 0 bases, with 9 bases left between them. The CDR3 is CSVEVTRVNTEAFF. The CDR3 DNA reads TGCAGCGTTGAAGTAACCAGGGTGAACACTGAAGCTTTCTTT.

The chain carries TRBV29-1 and TRBJ2-7; D may match TRBD1 or TRBD2 (5 bases each). The V gene's germline CDR1 is SQVTM and CDR2 ANQGSEA. The length of the CDR3 is 14 residues. Trimming cost V 6 bases and J 3 bases, with 18 bases left between them. The CDR3 spells CSVGEPGFSYEQYF. CDR3 DNA sequence: TGCAGCGTGGGGGAACCGGGTTTCAGCTACGAGCAGTACTTC.

The chain carries TRBV7-2 and TRBJ2-1; TRBD2 is a possible D gene (6 bases). V lost 6 bases and J lost 0, with 9 bases in between. Germline-derived CDR1 and CDR2 are SGHTA and FQGNSA. This CDR3 contains 14 residues. The CDR3 protein is CASSKAGSYNEQFF. The CDR3 region has the DNA TGTGCCAGCAGTAAAGCGGGCTCCTACAATGAGCAGTTCTTC. Supplemented by reference TRBV7-2 and TRBJ2-1, the full variable domain reads GAGVSQSPSNKVTEKGKDVELRCDPISGHTALYWYRQSLGQGLEFLIYFQGNSAPDKSGLPSDRFSAERTGGSVSTLTIQRTQQEDSAVYLCASSKAGSYNEQFFGPGTRLTVL.

V is TRBV6-5 and J is TRBJ2-1, with TRBD2 matching over 12 bases. The CDR3 sequence is 15 residues long. V shed 2 bases and J 9 bases; nucleotides not matched to a gene: 5. The germline gives CDR1 MNHEY, CDR2 SVGAGI. In DNA form, the CDR3 reads TGTGCCAGCAGTTACATTCTAGCGGGAGGGGGTGAGCAGTTCTTC. Its protein product is CASSYILAGGGEQFF.

In this sample, this clonotype turned up a few times. V usage is TRBV25-1 and J usage is TRBJ1-2; maybe TRBD1 (6 bases). The CDR3 length is 13 residues. Germline CDR1 and CDR2: MGHDK and SYGVNS. V shed 3 bases and J shed 7 bases, with 12 bases lying between them. CDR3 in DNA: TGTGCCAGCAGTGAGGACAGTTTTCTTGGCTACACCTTC. It yields the protein CASSEDSFLGYTF.

The count of this clonotype is one. V and J are TRBV12-3 or TRBV12-4 and TRBJ2-6, with D possibly TRBD2 on 5 matching bases. The length of the CDR3 is 16 residues. Trimming pared 1 base from V and 6 bases from J, leaving 13 bases between. In nucleotides, the CDR3 is TGTGCCAGCAGTTTAGGAGGGAATGCGGAGGCCAACGTCCTGACTTTC. Protein: CASSLGGNAEANVLTF.

This clonotype has more than one count but fewer than ten. The CDR3 protein is CATAGDTYEQYF. The CDR3 DNA is TGTGCCACCGCCGGAGATACCTACGAGCAGTACTTC. This chain connects TRBV10-3 to TRBJ2-7; D call uncertain. Looked up from germline, CDR1 is ENHRY and CDR2 is SYGVKD. Trimming stripped 10 bases from V and 2 bases from J, with 12 bases between. This CDR3 is built from 12 residues.

This clonotype came up once. The chain recombines TRBV7-2 with TRBJ2-3, with unresolved D. CDR1 SGHTA and CDR2 FQGNSA come from the germline V gene. The CDR3 is 14 amino acids. Trimming shortened V by 3 bases and J by 4 bases, and 11 bases separated the two germline ends. CDR3 residues: CASSFKGISDTQYF. In DNA, the CDR3 is TGTGCCAGCAGCTTCAAAGGGATTTCAGATACGCAGTATTTT.

This clonotype was counted at least ten times. This chain connects TRBV7-9 to TRBJ2-1, with 10 bases matching TRBD2. The V segment lost 5 bases and the J segment 0 bases; nucleotides outside the gene matches: 10. The germline gives CDR1 SEHNR, CDR2 FQNEAQ (reference sequence). The CDR3 has 18 residues. Written as DNA, the CDR3 is TGTGCCAGCAGCCCGAGGACTAGCGGTCTTAGCTCCTACAATGAGCAGTTCTTC. Translated, it gives CASSPRTSGLSSYNEQFF.

The chain joins TRBV7-9 to TRBJ1-2; no definite D call. This CDR3 spans 14 amino acids. Germline CDR1 reads SEHNR; CDR2 reads FQNEAQ (reference sequence). Trimming cost V 2 bases and J 1 base, with 8 bases left between them. The CDR3, as DNA: TGTGCCAGCAGCTTATCGGTAGATAACTATGGCTACACCTTC. Its translation: CASSLSVDNYGYTF.

This clonotype has more than one count but fewer than ten. The CDR3 loop is CASSESPLDEQFF. The CDR3 bases are TGTGCCAGCAGTGAATCCCCTCTGGATGAGCAGTTCTTC. The gene calls are TRBV25-1 and TRBJ2-1; D gene ambiguous. With 1 base removed from V and 8 bases from J, the gap between germline ends came to 9 bases. Per germline, CDR1 MGHDK and CDR2 SYGVNS. The CDR3 length is 13 residues.

There are many counts of this clonotype. This chain uses TRBV29-1 with TRBJ2-1, with D perhaps TRBD2 (6 bases). The CDR3 sequence is 13 residues long. Germline CDR1 SQVTM, CDR2 ANQGSEA. Trimming removed 3 bases from V and 0 bases from J, with 6 bases in between. The CDR3 nucleotides are TGCAGCGTTGAGGAGGGCTCCTACAATGAGCAGTTCTTC. Translating gives CSVEEGSYNEQFF.

As for this clonotype: The junction shows a germline mismatch at one end, possibly a read error. The J gene is TRBJ2-3, the V gene TRBV7-2; 8 bases match TRBD1. The germline V gene has CDR1 SGHTA and CDR2 FQGNSA. The CDR3 runs 16 residues. CDR3 region: CASSLVAGGGTGTQYF. CDR3 DNA sequence: TGTGCCAGCAGCTTAGTTGCCGGGGGTGGGACAGGTACGCAGTATTTT.

This CDR3 is CSASNPESGETQYF. Here the CDR3 DNA reads TGCAGTGCTTCCAACCCGGAGTCGGGTGAGACCCAGTACTTC. This sequence joins TRBV20-1 and TRBJ2-5; D uncertain. The CDR3 length is 14 residues. Germline-derived CDR1 and CDR2 are DFQATT and SNEGSKA (reference sequence). The V gene lost 5 bases and the J gene lost 5 bases, with 18 bases spanning the gap.

The chain has TRBV28 and TRBJ2-1; D uncertain. CDR3 size: 13 residues. With 5 bases removed from V and 10 bases from J, the gap between germline ends came to 15 bases. The germline gives CDR1 MDHEN, CDR2 SYDVKM. The CDR3 nucleotides are TGTGCCAGCAGTCCTCCCTCAACAGCCGAGCAGTTCTTC. Translating gives CASSPPSTAEQFF.

In its sample, this clonotype was seen a few times. The chain recombines TRBV20-1 with TRBJ1-5, with D possibly TRBD1 on 5 matching bases. The CDR3 totals 13 residues. Germline V gene data show CDR1 as DFQATT and CDR2 as SNEGSKA (reference sequence). The ends were cut back, 5 bases at V and 7 bases at J, with 15 bases in the middle. This chain's CDR3 is CSARRGGDQPQHF. DNA for the CDR3: TGCAGTGCTCGTCGGGGGGGGGACCAGCCCCAGCATTTT.

The chain joins TRBV6-6 to TRBJ2-7; TRBD2 might be the D (5 bases). The CDR3 runs to 15 residues. The ends were cut back, 4 bases at V and 7 bases at J, with 20 bases in the middle. Per germline, CDR1 MNHNY and CDR2 SVGAGI (reference sequence). The CDR3 loop is CASSLEARVGAEQYF. In DNA, the CDR3 is TGTGCCAGCAGTTTGGAGGCTAGAGTTGGCGCTGAGCAGTACTTC.

The chain recombines TRBV7-9 with TRBJ2-6, with D possibly matching TRBD1 (6 bases). The CDR3 totals 18 residues. The germline V gene encodes CDR1 SEHNR and CDR2 FQNEAQ (reference sequence). The V end was cut by 3 bases, the J end by 0 bases, with 15 bases between. CDR3 residues: CASSFTMGARSGANVLTF. In nucleotides, the CDR3 is TGTGCCAGCAGCTTTACTATGGGGGCTCGCTCTGGGGCCAACGTCCTGACTTTC.

The chain's CDR3 is CASSLPRGAQRETQYF. In DNA, the CDR3 is TGTGCCAGCAGCCTTCCCCGGGGGGCTCAGCGGGAGACCCAGTACTTC. The chain recombines TRBV7-9 with TRBJ2-5, with D perhaps TRBD2 (7 bases). The germline V gene encodes CDR1 SEHNR and CDR2 FQNEAQ (reference sequence). V was cut by 5 bases and J by 5 bases, with 21 bases left in between. CDR3 length equals 16 residues.

The chain has TRBV7-2 and TRBJ2-1; 10 bases agree with TRBD2. Matching the DNA end better, TRBJ2-7 makes the J call doubtful. Per germline, CDR1 SGHTA and CDR2 FQGNSA. This CDR3 is built from 15 residues. The CDR3 spells CASSYSGGPGNEQYF. The CDR3 nucleotides are TGTGCCAGCAGCTATAGCGGGGGGCCGGGTAATGAGCAGTACTTC.

V gene TRBV7-8 combines with J gene TRBJ2-7, with TRBD2 matching over 8 bases. Germline V gene lookup returns CDR1 SGHVS and CDR2 FQNEAQ. The CDR3 is 19 residues long. The trim removed 1 base at V and 6 bases at J, leaving 20 bases unmatched. The CDR3 region has the DNA TGTGCCAGCAGCTTAGTGACTAGCGTAGGTCTCCCCGGATTTTTCGAGCAGTACTTC. This encodes CASSLVTSVGLPGFFEQYF.

The chain employs TRBV7-3 and TRBJ2-4, with 8 bases aligning to TRBD2. The CDR3 has 14 amino acids. Trimming at V came to 5 bases and at J to 8 bases, leaving 8 bases not matched to a gene. Germline values: CDR1 SGHTA, CDR2 FQGTGA. CDR3 DNA sequence: TGTGCCAGCAGCCCAGACGGGAGGGGATACATTCAGTACTTC. Its translation: CASSPDGRGYIQYF.